The clone carrying this TCR beta chain was detected ten times or more. RNA transcripts were the source from which TCR beta CDR3 regions were amplified. The first-round RT-PCR employed HTBI primers together with the Qiagen OneStep RT-PCR kit. A multiplex PCR was then performed as the second round. TCRdb reanalysed the multiplex PCR reads using MiXCR and keeps one entry per CDR3 protein. The sample carries some 390,000 distinct CDR3 sequences, approximately 16% recorded once. The diagnostic workup employed clinical symptoms, serum thyroxine, TRAb, thyroid ultrasound and orbital computed tomography. Someone took the PBMCs out of about 9.7 ml of fresh peripheral blood. This sample was taken from a study of Graves' ophthalmopathy and Graves' hyperthyroidism. Germline CDR1 and CDR2: SGHTA and FQGNSA. Trimming took 1 base from V and 6 from J, leaving 9 bases between them. The CDR3 contains 13 residues.

This sequence originates from a woman aged 18-29 years with Graves' ophthalmopathy. The chain is built from TRBV7-2 and TRBJ1-2, with D tentatively TRBD1 (6 bases). The sample taken for sequencing was peripheral blood. CDR3 protein: CASSLDREDGYTF. CDR3 coding DNA: TGTGCCAGCAGCTTAGACAGGGAAGATGGCTACACCTTC.